Listed here are 30 T cell receptor beta chains from one sample, sequenced in a study of beta chain features in type 1 diabetes. Investigators reverse transcribed all isolated RNA, so they sequenced expressed TCRB transcripts. The table came from immunoSEQ multiplex PCR; TCRdb's copy has only in-frame clones and leaves some out. The profile shows more than 150,000 clones, around an eighth of them singletons. The sample comprised central memory CD4+ T cells from blood. These receptor sequences come from a woman between 18 and 29 years old in good health.

The V call is TRBV29-1, the J call TRBJ1-5; 7 bases are shared with TRBD1. With V trimmed by 6 bases and J by 4 bases, 9 bases remained unmatched. There are 14 residues in the CDR3. Looked up from germline, CDR1 is SQVTM and CDR2 is ANQGSEA. CDR3 region: CSVLTGQRNQPQHF. The CDR3 DNA follows: TGCAGCGTATTAACGGGACAGCGAAATCAGCCCCAGCATTTT.

This clone was counted only a few times. The rearrangement joins TRBV18 to TRBJ1-1; 11 nucleotides agree with TRBD1. The germline gives CDR1 KGHSH, CDR2 LQKENI. The CDR3 totals 15 residues. The V segment lost 3 bases and the J segment 5 bases; nucleotides outside the gene matches: 5. The CDR3 loop is CASSPQDRGRTEAFF. CDR3 coding DNA: TGTGCCAGCTCACCGCAGGACAGGGGGCGGACTGAAGCTTTCTTT.

This sequence joins TRBV2 and TRBJ2-5, with D possibly TRBD2 on 6 matching bases. The germline CDR1 and CDR2 sequences are SNHLY and FYNNEI. The CDR3 sequence is 14 residues long. Trimming left V 7 bases short and J 1 base short, with 13 bases between. Here the CDR3 DNA reads TGTGCCAGCAATAGGGGAGGCGGCCAAGAGACCCAGTACTTC. Translating it yields CASNRGGGQETQYF.

This chain uses TRBV29-1 with TRBJ2-7; 7 bases are shared with TRBD2. V lost 4 bases and J lost 0; bases outside the gene matches: 6. This CDR3 spans 14 amino acids. Germline V gene sequence: CDR1 SQVTM, CDR2 ANQGSEA. The CDR3 DNA sequence: TGCAGCGTTGGGGGGAGGGCCCCCTCCTACGAGCAGTACTTC. It yields the protein CSVGGRAPSYEQYF.

This clone has a handful of counts. The chain has TRBV4-2 and TRBJ2-7; 7 bases agree with TRBD1. V was pared by 1 base and J by 12 bases, with 12 bases of the junction left unmatched. The germline V gene has CDR1 LGHNA and CDR2 YNFKEQ. The CDR3 is made up of 14 amino acids. As DNA, the CDR3 is TGTGCCAGCAGCCAAGTAAATTCCCCGGGACAGCGGTACTTC. It is translated as CASSQVNSPGQRYF.

V usage is TRBV7-9 and J usage is TRBJ2-7, with 11 bases lining up with TRBD1. This CDR3 region has 15 residues. CDR1 and CDR2 from the germline V gene are SEHNR and FQNEAQ (reference sequence). V shed 4 bases, J shed 2 bases, and the junction held 4 bases outside the gene matches. This CDR3 is CASSYWTGGTYEQYF. In nucleotides, the CDR3 is TGTGCCAGCAGCTACTGGACAGGGGGCACCTACGAGCAGTACTTC.

A few counts support this clone. The chain has TRBV7-9 and TRBJ2-1, with 11 positions matching TRBD2. The CDR3 is made up of 16 amino acids. V trimming: 7 bases; J trimming: 9 bases; junction bases outside the gene matches: 14. CDR1 and CDR2 from the germline V gene are SEHNR and FQNEAQ (reference sequence). In DNA, the CDR3 is TGTGCCAGCACCGTATTCAGACTAGCGGGAATCGGTGAGCAGTTCTTC. Translating gives CASTVFRLAGIGEQFF.

The chain joins TRBV5-1 to TRBJ1-1; 7 positions agree with TRBD1. The CDR3 has 14 residues. V trimming: 3 bases; J trimming: 5 bases; junction bases outside the gene matches: 7. Germline V gene data show CDR1 as SGHRS and CDR2 as YFSETQ. CDR3 sequence reads: CASSSHQGETEAFF. The CDR3, as DNA: TGCGCCAGCAGCTCCCACCAGGGGGAAACTGAAGCTTTCTTT.

This clone has just a few counts. The chain has TRBV23-1 and TRBJ2-3, with a tentative D call TRBD2 (6 bases). TRBV23-1 is identified as an open reading frame with a role that is uncertain. Trimming cost V 0 bases and J 5 bases, with 15 bases left between them. The CDR3 is made up of 16 amino acids. This CDR3 is CASSQSPRDNKDTQYF. CDR3 DNA: TGCGCCAGCAGTCAATCTCCGCGGGATAATAAAGATACGCAGTATTTT.

The V gene is TRBV6-5, the J gene TRBJ1-1; no clear D. Trimming left V 5 bases short and J 5 bases short, with 12 bases between. CDR3 size: 13 residues. CDR1 and CDR2 (germline): MNHEY, SVGAGI. CDR3 residues: CASSSPPGTEAFF. CDR3 nucleotide sequence: TGTGCCAGCAGTAGCCCTCCAGGAACTGAAGCTTTCTTT.

This clone occurred a few times. V usage is TRBV27 and J usage is TRBJ2-7, with 7 bases fitting TRBD1. CDR1 is MNHEY, CDR2 SMNVEV, per germline (reference sequence). The CDR3 loop spans 16 amino acids. Trimming cost V 2 bases and J 3 bases; bases outside gene matches: 10. The CDR3 is CASSLTPGTASYEQYF. CDR3 coding DNA: TGTGCCAGCAGTTTAACCCCCGGGACAGCCAGCTACGAGCAGTACTTC.

This clone appeared a single time. The rearrangement joins TRBV9 to TRBJ1-2, with 7 bases that match TRBD1. Germline CDR1 SGDLS, CDR2 YYNGEE. The CDR3 has 15 amino acids. The V and J ends lost 0 bases and 4 bases, in that order; junction bases with no gene match: 6. The CDR3 sequence is CASSVDQEGAYGYTF. As DNA, the CDR3 is TGTGCCAGCAGCGTAGATCAGGAGGGGGCCTATGGCTACACCTTC.

The CDR3 coding sequence is TGTGCCAGCAGCTTAGGCCCTGAGGTGAACACTGAAGCTTTCTTT. This codes for CASSLGPEVNTEAFF. The V gene is TRBV7-2, the J gene TRBJ1-1; D call uncertain. Germline CDR1 is SGHTA and CDR2 is FQGNSA. This CDR3 comprises 15 residues. Between the trimmed V and J ends, which lost 1 base and 0 bases, there was a span of 9 bases.

The chain joins TRBV7-3 to TRBJ2-2; 10 positions match TRBD2. The length of the CDR3 is 16 residues. From germline, CDR1 is SGHTA and CDR2 FQGTGA. The J segment lost 7 bases and the V segment lost 2 bases, leaving 7 bases of the junction unmatched. In nucleotides, the CDR3 is TGTGCCAGCAGCTTAGGACTAGCGGTTCAAGGCGGGGAGCTGTTTTTT. Protein product: CASSLGLAVQGGELFF.

This clone was counted only a few times. This chain uses TRBV7-8 with TRBJ1-2; D is undetermined. The CDR3 loop spans 16 amino acids. Trimming took off 5 bases at V and 3 bases at J, with 19 bases between the two ends. Germline V gene lookup returns CDR1 SGHVS and CDR2 FQNEAQ. CDR3 nucleotides: TGTGCCAGCAGCACCCAATTCGGGATCGGAGACTATGGCTACACCTTC. Its protein product is CASSTQFGIGDYGYTF. The full variable domain, with the rest looked up from reference TRBV7-8 and TRBJ1-2, is GAGVSQSPRYKVAKRGQDVALRCDPISGHVSLFWYQQALGQGPEFLTYFQNEAQLDKSGLPSDRFFAERPEGSVSTLKIQRTQQEDSAVYLCASSTQFGIGDYGYTFGSGTRLTVV.

The CDR3 coding sequence is TGTGCCAGCCGCTCGGGGGGCGCGAGGCCTGAAGCTTTCTTT. Amino acid sequence: CASRSGGARPEAFF. V usage is TRBV28 and J usage is TRBJ1-1; D perhaps matches TRBD1 (6 bases). V was trimmed by 8 bases and J by 6 bases, leaving 19 bases between them. CDR1 and CDR2 from the germline V gene are MDHEN and SYDVKM. The CDR3 has 14 amino acids.

This clone was seen more than once but under ten times. The rearrangement uses TRBV4-3 and TRBJ2-3; 7 nucleotides agree with TRBD2. This CDR3 is 18 amino acids long. The ends lost 4 bases at V and 0 bases at J; junction bases unmatched: 13. Germline V gene data show CDR1 as LGHNA and CDR2 as YSLEER. CDR3 protein: CASSPFGASGSSTDTQYF. CDR3 in DNA: TGCGCCAGCAGCCCATTCGGGGCTAGCGGTTCCAGCACAGATACGCAGTATTTT.

This clone was found a few times. The chain combines TRBV2 with TRBJ2-5; D unresolved. The CDR3 is 14 amino acids. Per germline, CDR1 SNHLY and CDR2 FYNNEI. The ends were cut back, 4 bases at V and 0 bases at J, with 9 bases in the middle. Written as DNA, the CDR3 is TGTGCCAGCAGTGCCACAGAGTACCAAGAGACCCAGTACTTC. It is translated as CASSATEYQETQYF.

Only a few counts were recorded for this clone. The CDR3 DNA reads TGTGCCAGCTCACCTCTCGGGACTAGCGGGAGTTCAACGGGGGCCAACGTCCTGACTTTC. It codes for CASSPLGTSGSSTGANVLTF. V is TRBV18 and J is TRBJ2-6; TRBD2 aligns across 14 bases. The CDR3 is made up of 20 amino acids. J gave up 4 bases and V 3 bases, and 11 bases lay outside the gene matches. From germline, CDR1 is KGHSH and CDR2 LQKENI.

The chain combines TRBV30 with TRBJ2-3, with D maybe TRBD2 (5 bases). The V and J ends lost 2 bases and 2 bases respectively, with 8 bases between them. CDR3 length: 13 residues. Germline loops: CDR1 GTSNPN, CDR2 SVGIG (reference sequence). The CDR3 sequence: CAWSRETTDTQYF. In DNA form, the CDR3 reads TGTGCCTGGAGTAGGGAGACCACAGATACGCAGTATTTT.

To note about this clone: Germline is not matched at one junction end, which may reflect a read error. V usage is TRBV18 and J usage is TRBJ2-2; a possible D gene is TRBD1 (6 bases). The CDR3 has 15 residues. Per the germline V gene, CDR1 is KGHSH and CDR2 is LQKENI. The CDR3 reads CASSPRQGNAGELFF. The CDR3 DNA is TGTGCCAGCTCACCACGCCAGGGGAACGCCGGGGAGCTGTTTTTT.

This clone was counted between two and nine times. The V gene is TRBV6-5, the J gene TRBJ1-2; D uncertain. The CDR3 loop spans 13 amino acids. From germline, CDR1 is MNHEY and CDR2 SVGAGI. V lost 6 bases to trimming and J lost 8 bases, with 16 bases between them. CDR3 sequence reads: CASSLDTTAGYTF. CDR3 coding DNA: TGTGCCAGCAGCCTTGACACCACGGCGGGCTACACCTTC.

In this sample, this clone turned up a few times. The V call is TRBV6-5, the J call TRBJ2-3; possible D gene TRBD1, 6 bases. The germline V and J ends were trimmed by 8 bases and 1 base, with 13 bases remaining between them. Per germline, CDR1 MNHEY and CDR2 SVGAGI. The CDR3 sequence is 14 residues long. CDR3 nucleotides: TGTGCCAGCCAAAGGACAGCTCGCACAGATACGCAGTATTTT. It encodes CASQRTARTDTQYF.

This rearrangement joins TRBV25-1 to TRBJ1-5; D is perhaps TRBD1 (6 bases). The CDR3 sequence is 14 residues long. Germline V gene sequence: CDR1 MGHDK, CDR2 SYGVNS. V was clipped by 8 bases and J by 6 bases, with 17 bases between them. This CDR3 reads CASGGPGGSQPQHF. In nucleotides, the CDR3 is TGTGCCAGCGGGGGGCCCGGCGGGAGTCAGCCCCAGCATTTT.

The chain employs TRBV7-9 and TRBJ2-2, with no clear D. Germline assignment: CDR1 SEHNR and CDR2 FQNEAQ (reference sequence). The V gene lost 6 bases and the J gene lost 6 bases, with 14 bases spanning the gap. The CDR3 spans 14 residues. The CDR3 DNA reads TGTGCCAGCAGTTTGACTCACATAGCCGGGGAGCTGTTTTTT. Amino acid sequence: CASSLTHIAGELFF.

This clone has only a few counts. The J gene is TRBJ2-7, the V gene TRBV10-3; tentative D call: TRBD2 (6 bases). Trimming left V 0 bases short and J 6 bases short, with 12 bases between. Per germline, CDR1 ENHRY and CDR2 SYGVKD. The CDR3 contains 14 residues. The CDR3 nucleotides are TGTGCCATCAGTGAGTCGCCGACTAGAGGCGAGCAGTACTTC. Amino acid sequence: CAISESPTRGEQYF.

This clone appeared a few times. This chain connects TRBV2 to TRBJ1-1, with D unresolved. V lost 6 bases to trimming and J lost 4 bases, with 9 bases between them. CDR1 and CDR2 from the germline V gene are SNHLY and FYNNEI. The CDR3 runs 12 residues. CDR3 sequence reads: CASSYGSTEAFF. CDR3 in DNA: TGTGCCAGCAGCTACGGGAGCACTGAAGCTTTCTTT.

The chain has TRBV6-5 and TRBJ2-1, with D tentatively TRBD2 (6 bases). Looked up from germline, CDR1 is MNHEY and CDR2 is SVGAGI. V was clipped by 0 bases and J by 2 bases, with 11 bases between them. The CDR3 spans 16 residues. The CDR3 reads CASSYSTRTTYNEQFF. The CDR3 DNA reads TGTGCCAGCAGTTACTCGACCCGGACTACCTACAATGAGCAGTTCTTC.

The J gene is TRBJ2-7, the V gene TRBV10-3; 9 bases are shared with TRBD2. The ends lost 6 bases at V and 3 bases at J; junction bases unmatched: 3. CDR1 ENHRY and CDR2 SYGVKD come from the germline V gene. This CDR3 is built from 13 residues. The CDR3 region is CAIRTSGVYEQYF. The DNA of the CDR3 is TGTGCCATCAGGACTAGCGGAGTCTACGAGCAGTACTTC.

V gene TRBV18 combines with J gene TRBJ2-1; D might be TRBD2 (6 bases). The CDR3 is 16 amino acids. Trimming pared 0 bases from V and 4 bases from J, leaving 13 bases between. Germline values: CDR1 KGHSH, CDR2 LQKENI. DNA for the CDR3: TGTGCCAGCTCACCACCGGAGGGAACCCTTTACAATGAGCAGTTCTTC. This translates into CASSPPEGTLYNEQFF.